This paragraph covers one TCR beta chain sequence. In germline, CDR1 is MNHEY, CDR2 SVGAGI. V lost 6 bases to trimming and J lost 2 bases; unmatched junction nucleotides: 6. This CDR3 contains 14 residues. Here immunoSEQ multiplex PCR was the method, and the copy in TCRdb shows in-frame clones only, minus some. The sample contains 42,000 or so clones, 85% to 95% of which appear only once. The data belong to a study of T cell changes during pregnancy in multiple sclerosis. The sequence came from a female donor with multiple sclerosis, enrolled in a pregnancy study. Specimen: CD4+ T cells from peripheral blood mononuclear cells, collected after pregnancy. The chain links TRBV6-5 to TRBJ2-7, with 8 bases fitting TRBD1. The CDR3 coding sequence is TGTGCCAGCAGCGATTCAGGGGGCACCTACGAGCAGTACTTC. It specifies CASSDSGGTYEQYF.